This record covers a single TCR beta chain. The sample is drawn from a study of long-term antiretroviral therapy in people with HIV. They ran version v3.0 of the immunoSEQ assay at survey level. Per-sample targets for sequencing were about 35,000-55,000 T-cell genomes. Sequencing used immunoSEQ multiplex PCR; TCRdb keeps in-frame clones, though not all of them. The table lists more than 10,000 clones, roughly three quarters of them singletons, with 15% to 25% in the top ten. Trimming removed 5 bases at V and 8 bases at J, with 15 bases between. The CDR3 has 13 amino acids. Germline V gene sequence: CDR1 MNHEY, CDR2 SMNVEV (reference sequence). It was in the United States that all participants with HIV were treated.

This chain joins TRBV27 and TRBJ1-2, with D unclear. This sequence originates from a woman between 40 and 55 years old with HIV. Here the sequenced sample was unsorted PBMCs, taken 0.5 years before starting antiretroviral therapy. The CDR3 sequence: CASSPGILLGYTF. The CDR3 DNA is TGTGCCAGCAGTCCTGGGATCCTCCTGGGCTACACCTTC.